These T cell receptor beta chains were read from a single sample in a study of T cells in Graves' hyperthyroidism and ophthalmopathy. TCRdb redid the calling of the multiplex PCR reads with MiXCR, one entry per CDR3 protein. The sample shows hundreds of thousands of distinct CDR3 sequences, around a sixth of them seen only once. The sample comprised blood. All receptors come from a woman between 45 and 60 years old with Graves' hyperthyroidism that later progressed to Graves' ophthalmopathy. CDR3s include the opening cysteine and the closing phenylalanine or tryptophan.

j_call	cdr3_length	v_call	cdr3_aa
TRBJ2-3	15	TRBV7-3	CASAELAIDTDTQYF
TRBJ1-1	16	TRBV4-1	CASSQVRATGKAEAFF
TRBJ2-1	14	TRBV3-1	CASRPSVQVLEQFF
TRBJ1-1	14	TRBV30	CAWIYTGGNTEAFF
TRBJ1-1	18	TRBV19	CASSIIIGGERRNTEAFF
TRBJ1-1	12	TRBV20-1	CSARDGDGGPFF
TRBJ2-7	13	TRBV6-5	CASSYSVNYEQYF
TRBJ1-6	16	TRBV27	CASSPTPGQGSSPLHF
TRBJ1-2	14	TRBV27	CASSFHRANYGYTF
TRBJ2-1	14	TRBV3-1	CASSQDGTYNEQFF
TRBJ1-6	15	TRBV27	CASSWGIGFDSPLHF
TRBJ2-3	17	TRBV9	CASSVGGSGGAGPTQYF
TRBJ1-3	18	TRBV30	CAWSADARGTLSGNTIYF
TRBJ1-6	14	TRBV12-3/TRBV12-4	CASSLGQLDSPLHF
TRBJ1-4	14	TRBV6-1	CASRSGQEHEKLFF
TRBJ2-7	15	TRBV7-8	CASSLVGLGTIEQYF
TRBJ2-2	12	TRBV20-1	CSATENTGELFF
TRBJ1-1	15	TRBV7-9	CASSRGVGPRPEAFF
TRBJ2-1	16	TRBV7-3	CASSSLPSGGYNEQFF
TRBJ1-5	15	TRBV6-5	CASSYSAYGDQPQHF
TRBJ1-1	18	TRBV12-3/TRBV12-4	CASSFWGGEGDKNTEAFF
TRBJ2-3	14	TRBV7-3	CASSLRRGADTQYF
TRBJ1-1	15	TRBV6-1	CASSDPRDRNTEAFF
TRBJ1-5	16	TRBV5-6	CASSSMGRFSNQPQHF
TRBJ1-2	15	TRBV5-6	CASSWILGDGYGYTF